A selection of T cell receptor beta chains follows, all from one sample in a study of cytomegalovirus exposure and HLA in healthy donors. This table comes from immunoSEQ multiplex PCR, and its TCRdb copy is limited to in-frame clones, with some not included. Seen here are 200,000 to 250,000 clones, approximately 80% observed once, and the top ten hold roughly 0.66%. Sequencing used PBMCs. These receptors were taken from a boy between 2 and 15 years old in good health and CMV-seronegative. Both conserved end residues are part of each CDR3. The D gene is left open where the match is weak.

cdr3_nt: TGTGCCGGATCCGGGACAGGGGGGTCCGAGCAGTACTTC
cdr3_aa: CAGSGTGGSEQYF
d_call: TRBD1
v_call: TRBV7-9
j_call: TRBJ2-7

cdr3_nt: TGTGCCAGTAGTATAGACCAGGGCCCGGGCAATGAGCAGTTCTTC
cdr3_aa: CASSIDQGPGNEQFF
d_call: -
v_call: TRBV19
j_call: TRBJ2-1

cdr3_nt: TGTGCCAGCAGCTTGCGCAGGGAAGCGCCAGAAGCTTTCTTT
cdr3_aa: CASSLRREAPEAFF
d_call: -
v_call: TRBV5-5
j_call: TRBJ1-1

cdr3_nt: TGTGCCAGCCTCGGGACAGGGGACTCCCTGAGAGGTAGCTACACCTTC
cdr3_aa: CASLGTGDSLRGSYTF
d_call: TRBD1
v_call: TRBV2
j_call: TRBJ1-2

cdr3_nt: TGTGCCAGCAGTCCCTTAGCGGGGGGGATGGAGACCCAGTACTTC
cdr3_aa: CASSPLAGGMETQYF
d_call: TRBD2
v_call: TRBV27
j_call: TRBJ2-5

cdr3_nt: TGCGCCAGCAGTTCCGGGACAGCGAACACTGAAGCTTTCTTT
cdr3_aa: CASSSGTANTEAFF
d_call: TRBD1
v_call: TRBV5-1
j_call: TRBJ1-1

cdr3_nt: TGCGCCAGCAGCCAGGAAGAGGGACAGATGAACACTGAAGCTTTCTTT
cdr3_aa: CASSQEEGQMNTEAFF
d_call: TRBD1
v_call: TRBV4-1
j_call: TRBJ1-1

cdr3_nt: TGTGCCAGCTCCAAGGGACTCACAGATACGCAGTATTTT
cdr3_aa: CASSKGLTDTQYF
d_call: -
v_call: TRBV18
j_call: TRBJ2-3

cdr3_nt: TGTGCCAGCAGCCAGGGACTAGCGATCTACGAGCAGTACTTC
cdr3_aa: CASSQGLAIYEQYF
d_call: TRBD2
v_call: TRBV4-2
j_call: TRBJ2-7

cdr3_nt: TGTGCTAGCAGCTTAGCGAATGGCTCTGGCTCCTATAATTCACCCCTCCACTTT
cdr3_aa: CASSLANGSGSYNSPLHF
d_call: -
v_call: TRBV7-7
j_call: TRBJ1-6

cdr3_nt: TGTGCCAGCAGCTTACGGCGGGGCAACTCCTACGAGCAGTACTTC
cdr3_aa: CASSLRRGNSYEQYF
d_call: -
v_call: TRBV5-4
j_call: TRBJ2-7

cdr3_nt: TGTGCCAGCAGCTTTGGGACAGGGAATGAAAAACTGTTTTTT
cdr3_aa: CASSFGTGNEKLFF
d_call: TRBD1
v_call: TRBV5-6
j_call: TRBJ1-4

cdr3_nt: TGTGCCACCTGGGACAGACAAGAGACCCAGTACTTC
cdr3_aa: CATWDRQETQYF
d_call: TRBD1
v_call: TRBV10-3
j_call: TRBJ2-5

cdr3_nt: TGTGCCAGCAGCAAAGTTGAGGAAGAGACCCAGTACTTC
cdr3_aa: CASSKVEEETQYF
d_call: -
v_call: TRBV21-1
j_call: TRBJ2-5

cdr3_nt: TGTGCCTGGAGTTCCGGACTAGCGCGCACAGATACGCAGTATTTT
cdr3_aa: CAWSSGLARTDTQYF
d_call: TRBD2
v_call: TRBV30
j_call: TRBJ2-3